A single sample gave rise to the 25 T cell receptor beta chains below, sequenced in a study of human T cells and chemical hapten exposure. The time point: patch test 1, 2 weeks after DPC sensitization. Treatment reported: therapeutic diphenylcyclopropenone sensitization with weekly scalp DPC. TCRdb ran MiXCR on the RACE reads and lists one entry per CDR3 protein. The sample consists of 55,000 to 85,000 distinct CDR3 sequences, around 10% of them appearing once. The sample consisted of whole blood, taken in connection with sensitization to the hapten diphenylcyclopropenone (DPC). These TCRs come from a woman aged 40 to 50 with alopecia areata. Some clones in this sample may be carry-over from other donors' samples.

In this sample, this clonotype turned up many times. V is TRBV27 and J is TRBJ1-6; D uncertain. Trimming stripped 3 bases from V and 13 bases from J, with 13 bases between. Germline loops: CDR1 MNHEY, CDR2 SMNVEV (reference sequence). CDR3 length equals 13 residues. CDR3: CASSFGGSLPLHF. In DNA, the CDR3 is TGTGCCAGCAGTTTCGGAGGGAGTCTCCCCCTCCACTTT.

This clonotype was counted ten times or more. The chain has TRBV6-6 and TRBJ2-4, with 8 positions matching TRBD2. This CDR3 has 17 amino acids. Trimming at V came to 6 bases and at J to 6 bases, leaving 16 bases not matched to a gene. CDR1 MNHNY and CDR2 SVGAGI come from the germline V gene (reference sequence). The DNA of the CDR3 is TGTGCCAGCAGACCCCCCTGGGGGACGGGAGGGGGAAACATTCAGTACTTC. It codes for CASRPPWGTGGGNIQYF.

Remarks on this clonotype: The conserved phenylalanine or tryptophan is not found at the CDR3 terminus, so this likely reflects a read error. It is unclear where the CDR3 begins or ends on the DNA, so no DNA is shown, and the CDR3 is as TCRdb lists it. CDR3: CASRLRQGARL. The chain couples TRBV2 to TRBJ1-1; the D segment call TRBD1 is taken from the table without a DNA check. The germline V gene has CDR1 SNHLY and CDR2 FYNNEI. The CDR3 length equals 11 residues, ends included.

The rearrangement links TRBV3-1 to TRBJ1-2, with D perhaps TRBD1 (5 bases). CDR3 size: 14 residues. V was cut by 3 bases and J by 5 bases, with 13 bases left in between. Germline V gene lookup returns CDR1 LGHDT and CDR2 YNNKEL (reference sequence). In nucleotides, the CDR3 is TGTGCCAGCAGCCAGAATATGGGGCGATATGGCTACACCTTC. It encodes CASSQNMGRYGYTF.

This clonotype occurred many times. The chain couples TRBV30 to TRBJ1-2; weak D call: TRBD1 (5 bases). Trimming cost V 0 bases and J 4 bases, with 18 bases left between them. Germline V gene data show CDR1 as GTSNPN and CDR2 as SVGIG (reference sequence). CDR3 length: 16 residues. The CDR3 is CAWSVKAGNGFYGYTF. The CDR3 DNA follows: TGTGCCTGGAGTGTTAAAGCAGGGAACGGGTTCTATGGCTACACCTTC.

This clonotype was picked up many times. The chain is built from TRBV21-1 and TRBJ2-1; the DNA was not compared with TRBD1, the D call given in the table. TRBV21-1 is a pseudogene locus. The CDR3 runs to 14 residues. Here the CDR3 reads CASSTRRPHNEQFF. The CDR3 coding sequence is TGTGCCAGCAGCACTCGACGGCCCCACAATGAGCAGTTCTTC.

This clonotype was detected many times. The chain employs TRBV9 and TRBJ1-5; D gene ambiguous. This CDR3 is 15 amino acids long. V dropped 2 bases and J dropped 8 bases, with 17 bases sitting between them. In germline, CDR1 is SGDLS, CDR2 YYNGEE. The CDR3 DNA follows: TGTGCCAGCAGCGTGGGTAACCCAGGCCAAGAGCCCCAGCATTTT. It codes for CASSVGNPGQEPQHF.

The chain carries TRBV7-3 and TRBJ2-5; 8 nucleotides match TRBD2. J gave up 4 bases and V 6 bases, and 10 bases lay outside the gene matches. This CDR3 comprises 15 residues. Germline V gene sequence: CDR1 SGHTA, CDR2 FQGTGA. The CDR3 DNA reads TGTGCCAGCAGTTACCGGACGGGGGGGCCAGAGACCCAGTACTTC. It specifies CASSYRTGGPETQYF.

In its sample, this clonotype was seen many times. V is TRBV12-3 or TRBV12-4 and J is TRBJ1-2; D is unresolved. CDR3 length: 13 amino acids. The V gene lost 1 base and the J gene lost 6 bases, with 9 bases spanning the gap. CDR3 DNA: TGTGCCAGCAGTTTAGGGGCGGTGGATGGCTACACCTTC. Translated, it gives CASSLGAVDGYTF.

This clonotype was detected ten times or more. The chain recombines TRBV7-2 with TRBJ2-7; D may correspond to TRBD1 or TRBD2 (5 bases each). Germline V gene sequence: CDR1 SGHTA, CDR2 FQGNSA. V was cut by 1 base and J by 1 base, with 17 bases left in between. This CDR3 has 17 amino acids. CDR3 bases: TGTGCCAGCAGCTTAGGAAGGATCCGGGACGGATCCTACGAGCAGTACTTC. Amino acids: CASSLGRIRDGSYEQYF. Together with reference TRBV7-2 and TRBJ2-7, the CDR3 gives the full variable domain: GAGVSQSPSNKVTEKGKDVELRCDPISGHTALYWYRQSLGQGLEFLIYFQGNSAPDKSGLPSDRFSAERTGGSVSTLTIQRTQQEDSAVYLCASSLGRIRDGSYEQYFGPGTRLTVT.

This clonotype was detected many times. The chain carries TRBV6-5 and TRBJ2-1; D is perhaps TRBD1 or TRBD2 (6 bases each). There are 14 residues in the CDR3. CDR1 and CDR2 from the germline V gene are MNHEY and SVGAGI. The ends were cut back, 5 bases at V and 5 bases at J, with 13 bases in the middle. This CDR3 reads CASSRRDTDNEQFF. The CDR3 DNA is TGTGCCAGCAGTAGGCGGGACACCGACAATGAGCAGTTCTTC.

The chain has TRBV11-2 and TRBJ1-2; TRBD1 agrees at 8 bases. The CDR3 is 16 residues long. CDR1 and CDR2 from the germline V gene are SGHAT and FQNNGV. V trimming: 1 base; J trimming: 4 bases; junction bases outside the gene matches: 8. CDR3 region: CASSLVARGRAYGYTF. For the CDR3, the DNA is TGTGCCAGCAGCTTAGTGGCCAGGGGGCGTGCCTATGGCTACACCTTC.

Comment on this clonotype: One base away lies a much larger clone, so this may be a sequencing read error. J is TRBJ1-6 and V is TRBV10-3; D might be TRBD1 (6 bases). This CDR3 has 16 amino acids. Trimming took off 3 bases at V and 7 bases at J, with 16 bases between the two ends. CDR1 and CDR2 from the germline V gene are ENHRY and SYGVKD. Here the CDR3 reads CAISDPSGVRNSPLHF. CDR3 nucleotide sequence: TGTGCCATCAGTGACCCCTCAGGGGTTAGGAATTCACCCCTCCACTTT.

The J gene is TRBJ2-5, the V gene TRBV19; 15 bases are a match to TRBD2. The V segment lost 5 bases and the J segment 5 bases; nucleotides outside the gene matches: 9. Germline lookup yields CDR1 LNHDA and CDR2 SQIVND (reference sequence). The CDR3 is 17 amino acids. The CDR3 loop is CASSPGTSGRLLETQYF. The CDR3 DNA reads TGTGCCAGTAGTCCGGGGACTAGCGGGAGGTTATTGGAGACCCAGTACTTC. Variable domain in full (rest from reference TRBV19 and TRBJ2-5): DGGITQSPKYLFRKEGQNVTLSCEQNLNHDAMYWYRQDPGQGLRLIYYSQIVNDFQKGDIAEGYSVSREKKESFPLTVTSAQKNPTAFYLCASSPGTSGRLLETQYFGPGTRLLVL.

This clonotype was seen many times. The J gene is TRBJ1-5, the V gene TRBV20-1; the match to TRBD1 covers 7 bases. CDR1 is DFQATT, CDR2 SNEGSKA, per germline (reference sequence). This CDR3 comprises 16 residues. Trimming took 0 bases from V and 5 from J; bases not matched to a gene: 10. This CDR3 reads CSARDGGGQPYQPQHF. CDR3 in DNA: TGCAGTGCTAGAGATGGAGGGGGCCAGCCCTATCAGCCCCAGCATTTT.

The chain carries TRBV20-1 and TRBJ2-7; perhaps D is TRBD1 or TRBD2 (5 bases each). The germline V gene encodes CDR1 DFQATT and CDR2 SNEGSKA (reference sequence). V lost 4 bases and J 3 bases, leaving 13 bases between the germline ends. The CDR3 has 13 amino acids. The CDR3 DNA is TGCAGTGCTATGGGGGAGAGGTACTACGAGCAGTACTTC. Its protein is CSAMGERYYEQYF.

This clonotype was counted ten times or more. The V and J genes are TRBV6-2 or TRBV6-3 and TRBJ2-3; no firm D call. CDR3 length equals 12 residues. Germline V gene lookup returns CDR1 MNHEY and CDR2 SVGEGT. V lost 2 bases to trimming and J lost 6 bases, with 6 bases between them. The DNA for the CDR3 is TGTGCCAGCAGTTACACCGCGGATACGCAGTATTTT. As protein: CASSYTADTQYF.

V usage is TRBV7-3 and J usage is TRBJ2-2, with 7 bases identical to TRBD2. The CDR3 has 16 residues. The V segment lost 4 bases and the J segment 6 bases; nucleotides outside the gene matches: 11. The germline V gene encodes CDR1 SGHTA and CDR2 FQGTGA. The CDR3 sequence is CASSSTGNRGAGELFF. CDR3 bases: TGTGCCAGCAGCTCTACCGGCAACCGGGGGGCCGGGGAGCTGTTTTTT.

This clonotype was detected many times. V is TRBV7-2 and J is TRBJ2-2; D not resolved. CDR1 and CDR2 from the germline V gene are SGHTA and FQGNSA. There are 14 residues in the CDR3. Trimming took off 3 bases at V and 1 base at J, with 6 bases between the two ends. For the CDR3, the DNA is TGTGCCAGCAGCTTGGTAGGGAACACCGGGGAGCTGTTTTTT. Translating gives CASSLVGNTGELFF.

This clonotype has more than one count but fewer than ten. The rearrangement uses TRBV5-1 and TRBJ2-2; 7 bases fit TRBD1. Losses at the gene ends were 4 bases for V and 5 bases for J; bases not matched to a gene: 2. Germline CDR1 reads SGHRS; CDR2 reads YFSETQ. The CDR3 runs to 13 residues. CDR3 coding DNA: TGCGCCAGCAGCCCACAGGGGACCGGGGAGCTGTTTTTT. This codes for CASSPQGTGELFF. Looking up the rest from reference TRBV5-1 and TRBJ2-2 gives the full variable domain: KAGVTQTPRYLIKTRGQQVTLSCSPISGHRSVSWYQQTPGQGLQFLFEYFSETQRNKGNFPGRFSGRQFSNSRSEMNVSTLELGDSALYLCASSPQGTGELFFGEGSRLTVL.

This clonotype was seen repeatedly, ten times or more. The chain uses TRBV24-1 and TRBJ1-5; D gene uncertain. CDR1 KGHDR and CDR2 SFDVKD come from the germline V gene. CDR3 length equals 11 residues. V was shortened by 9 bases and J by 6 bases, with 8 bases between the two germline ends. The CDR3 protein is CATGKSQPQHF. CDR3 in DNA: TGTGCCACCGGAAAGTCTCAGCCCCAGCATTTT.

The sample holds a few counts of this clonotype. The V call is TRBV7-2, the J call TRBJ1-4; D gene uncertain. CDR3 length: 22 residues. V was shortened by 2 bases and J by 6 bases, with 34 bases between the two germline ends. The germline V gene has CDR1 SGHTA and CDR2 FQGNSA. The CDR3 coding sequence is TGTGCCAGCAGCTTAAATCTTCCACTGCGTACGATAGCCCCTACCCTCTATGAAAAACTGTTTTTT. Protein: CASSLNLPLRTIAPTLYEKLFF.

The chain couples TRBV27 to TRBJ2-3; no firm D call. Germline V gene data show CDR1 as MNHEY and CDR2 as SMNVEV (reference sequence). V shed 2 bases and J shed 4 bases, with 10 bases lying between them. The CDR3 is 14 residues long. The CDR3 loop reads CASSLMGFPDTQYF. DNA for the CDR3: TGTGCCAGCAGTTTAATGGGGTTTCCAGATACGCAGTATTTT.

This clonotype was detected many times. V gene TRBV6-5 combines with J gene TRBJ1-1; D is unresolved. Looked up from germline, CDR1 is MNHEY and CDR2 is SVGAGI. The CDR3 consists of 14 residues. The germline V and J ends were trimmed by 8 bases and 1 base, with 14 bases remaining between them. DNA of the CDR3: TGTGCCAGCCAACCTCCCCCAGGGAACACTGAAGCTTTCTTT. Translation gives CASQPPPGNTEAFF.

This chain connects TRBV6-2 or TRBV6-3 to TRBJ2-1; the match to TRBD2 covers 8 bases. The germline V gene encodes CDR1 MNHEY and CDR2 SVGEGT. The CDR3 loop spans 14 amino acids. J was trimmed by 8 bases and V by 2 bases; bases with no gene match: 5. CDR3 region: CASSYRAGAYEQFF. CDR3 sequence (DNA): TGTGCCAGCAGTTACCGAGCGGGGGCCTATGAGCAGTTCTTC.